This T cell receptor beta chain emerged from a study of tissue T cells after allogeneic stem cell transplantation. Per germline, CDR1 SEHNR and CDR2 FQNEAQ (reference sequence). The length of the CDR3 is 14 residues. J gave up 8 bases and V 5 bases, and 10 bases lay outside the gene matches. Only in-frame clones appear in the TCRdb table, and some are missing; sequencing was by immunoSEQ multiplex PCR. Among several thousand clones listed, around 72% were seen once. Enrolled prospectively were adult allogeneic hematopoietic cell transplant recipients whose graft-versus-host disease was steroid-refractory. GI sites, liver, skin and spleen were taken after median 9.75 post-mortem hours. Turning to this clone: Its specificity is unknown.

Study-wide results and caveats: Which tissue TCRs were alloreactive or antigen-specific was not determined. Some clones might be persisting host cells.

The sequence was collected from an older male patient with steroid-refractory graft-versus-host disease after an allogeneic stem cell transplant. A share of the T cells may be of graft donor origin. Sequences were derived from left colon tissue, sampled at autopsy. This chain joins TRBV7-9 and TRBJ1-2, with 8 bases matching TRBD1. The CDR3, as DNA: TGTGCCAGCAGCCGGACAGGGTTGGTGGAAGGCTACACCTTC. Its protein is CASSRTGLVEGYTF.